These 5 T cell receptor beta chains were sequenced from one sample in a study of blood T cell repertoires in COVID-19. Data came from immunoSEQ multiplex PCR; TCRdb stores just in-frame clones and leaves some out. Of 65,000 to 80,000 clones in the sample, 90% to 95% were seen once. The specimen was peripheral blood. The source is a human donor in a cohort sampled during active COVID-19.

V usage is TRBV5-1 and J usage is TRBJ2-5, with 9 bases aligning to TRBD2. Germline loops: CDR1 SGHRS, CDR2 YFSETQ. The CDR3 runs 14 residues. V lost 4 bases to trimming and J lost 1 base; unmatched junction nucleotides: 2. CDR3: CASSRAGGQETQYF. The CDR3 bases are TGCGCCAGCAGCCGAGCGGGGGGCCAAGAGACCCAGTACTTC.

V usage is TRBV6-6 and J usage is TRBJ1-4, with 7 nucleotides matching TRBD1. CDR3 length: 15 residues. J was trimmed by 8 bases and V by 6 bases; bases with no gene match: 12. Germline V gene lookup returns CDR1 MNHNY and CDR2 SVGAGI (reference sequence). The chain's CDR3 is CASRQTGALGEKLFF. The CDR3 DNA follows: TGTGCCAGCAGACAAACAGGGGCTTTGGGGGAAAAACTGTTTTTT.

This chain joins TRBV10-3 and TRBJ1-2; no reliable D call. V dropped 4 bases and J dropped 8 bases, with 11 bases sitting between them. This CDR3 has 12 amino acids. CDR1 ENHRY and CDR2 SYGVKD come from the germline V gene. This chain's CDR3 is CAISVVEAGYTF. DNA of the CDR3: TGTGCCATCAGTGTGGTCGAAGCAGGCTACACCTTC.

In DNA form, the CDR3 reads TGTGCCAGCAGCTTGGTTTCTAGCGGCCAAGAGACCCAGTACTTC. This gives the protein CASSLVSSGQETQYF. This chain uses TRBV5-4 with TRBJ2-5, with 7 bases that match TRBD2. CDR1 is SGHNT, CDR2 YYREEE, per germline (reference sequence). The CDR3 sequence is 15 residues long. J gave up 1 base and V 0 bases, and 3 bases lay outside the gene matches.

This chain joins TRBV7-7 and TRBJ2-7, with D hard to call. The V gene's germline CDR1 is SSHAT and CDR2 FNYEAQ (reference sequence). The CDR3 length is 13 residues. The V gene lost 5 bases and the J gene lost 0 bases, with 8 bases spanning the gap. In DNA form, the CDR3 reads TGTGCCAGCAGCCCCCCGGGCTCCTACGAGCAGTACTTC. It specifies CASSPPGSYEQYF.